One sample yielded the 27 T cell receptor beta chains listed below, sequenced in a study of blood T cell repertoires in COVID-19. Libraries were prepared by immunoSEQ multiplex PCR; TCRdb keeps only in-frame clonotypes and omits some of them. The repertoire holds around 230,000 clones, with more than 80% as singletons. The sample comprised PBMCs or T cells enriched from blood (not recorded which). The receptors stem from a woman aged 40 to 55 with acute COVID-19.

A word on this clone: Other DNA sequences of this sample code for an identical CDR3. This chain uses TRBV29-1 with TRBJ1-2; 10 bases fit TRBD1. CDR3 size: 13 residues. Germline CDR1 and CDR2: SQVTM and ANQGSEA. The V and J ends lost 5 bases and 3 bases, in that order; junction bases with no gene match: 3. CDR3 nucleotides: TGCAGCGTTCCCGGGACAGGGGACTATGGCTACACCTTC. Translated: CSVPGTGDYGYTF.

The chain is built from TRBV7-8 and TRBJ1-5, with D possibly matching TRBD1 (6 bases). This CDR3 has 16 amino acids. Germline lookup yields CDR1 SGHVS and CDR2 FQNEAQ. V was clipped by 2 bases and J by 5 bases, with 16 bases between them. This CDR3 is CASSLKLARGYQPQHF. The DNA for the CDR3 is TGTGCCAGCAGCTTAAAACTTGCCAGGGGCTATCAGCCCCAGCATTTT.

The J gene is TRBJ1-4, the V gene TRBV5-4; 9 bases map to TRBD1. Germline V gives CDR1 SGHNT, CDR2 YYREEE (reference sequence). This CDR3 is built from 15 residues. Trimming took 5 bases from V and 5 from J; bases not matched to a gene: 7. The CDR3: CASSQDRGENEKLFF. The CDR3 DNA is TGTGCCAGCAGTCAGGACAGGGGAGAGAATGAAAAACTGTTTTTT.

V is TRBV10-3 and J is TRBJ1-5, with 8 bases matching TRBD1. The CDR3 runs 15 residues. Trimming took 7 bases from V and 1 from J; bases not matched to a gene: 6. From germline, CDR1 is ENHRY and CDR2 SYGVKD. The CDR3 region has the DNA TGTGCCATCACCATGTGGACAGGGAGCAATCAGCCCCAGCATTTT. Encoded protein: CAITMWTGSNQPQHF.

The chain employs TRBV12-5 and TRBJ1-1; D may be TRBD1 (5 bases). The CDR3 is 14 amino acids. Trimming shortened V by 3 bases and J by 5 bases, and 13 bases separated the two germline ends. Germline CDR1 reads LGHNT; CDR2 reads FRNRAP. The CDR3 DNA reads as TGTGCTAGTGGTTTAGAGGAGGGGATAACTGAAGCTTTCTTT. Its translation: CASGLEEGITEAFF.

CDR3 DNA: TGTGCCAGTATCCGTGAGGCGAACACTGAAGCTTTCTTT. Its translation is CASIREANTEAFF. V gene TRBV19 combines with J gene TRBJ1-1; no clear D. CDR1 LNHDA and CDR2 SQIVND come from the germline V gene (reference sequence). Trimming shortened V by 7 bases and J by 1 base, and 10 bases separated the two germline ends. CDR3 length: 13 amino acids.

This chain connects TRBV5-4 to TRBJ1-2, with TRBD1 matching over 8 bases. This CDR3 is built from 14 residues. Germline V gives CDR1 SGHNT, CDR2 YYREEE (reference sequence). J was trimmed by 6 bases and V by 0 bases; bases with no gene match: 4. The CDR3 coding sequence is TGTGCCAGCAGCTTGGACAGGGGGTGGGATGGCTACACCTTC. Translated: CASSLDRGWDGYTF. Full variable domain (missing parts from reference TRBV5-4 and TRBJ1-2): ETGVTQSPTHLIKTRGQQVTLRCSSQSGHNTVSWYQQALGQGPQFIFQYYREEENGRGNFPPRFSGLQFPNYSSELNVNALELDDSALYLCASSLDRGWDGYTFGSGTRLTVV.

The V and J genes are TRBV19 and TRBJ1-5; 7 positions agree with TRBD1. The germline V gene has CDR1 LNHDA and CDR2 SQIVND (reference sequence). The CDR3 is 16 amino acids. V trimming: 5 bases; J trimming: 0 bases; junction bases outside the gene matches: 7. The CDR3 DNA sequence: TGTGCCAGTAGTTTAACAGGGGCGGGTAGCAATCAGCCCCAGCATTTT. Its protein product is CASSLTGAGSNQPQHF.

The rearrangement joins TRBV5-1 to TRBJ2-3, with a tentative D call TRBD2 (6 bases). The CDR3 covers 15 residues. The V gene's germline CDR1 is SGHRS and CDR2 YFSETQ. The V end was cut by 4 bases, the J end by 3 bases, with 15 bases between. The CDR3 DNA sequence: TGCGCCAGCAGCAAGGGACTTCCGAAAACAGATACGCAGTATTTT. The encoded protein is CASSKGLPKTDTQYF.

Note on this clone: In the same sample, other DNA sequences code for this CDR3. The V call is TRBV12-3 or TRBV12-4, the J call TRBJ2-1; 8 nucleotides match TRBD1. The CDR3 contains 13 residues. V shed 1 base, J shed 7 bases, and the junction held 0 bases outside the gene matches. CDR3 sequence (DNA): TGTGCCAGCAGTTTAGGACAGGGGAATGAGCAGTTCTTC. Its protein product is CASSLGQGNEQFF.

The chain has TRBV19 and TRBJ2-1, with a weak D call TRBD2 (5 bases). V was clipped by 2 bases and J by 0 bases, with 11 bases between them. This CDR3 has 16 residues. Per germline, CDR1 LNHDA and CDR2 SQIVND (reference sequence). CDR3 residues: CASSISGFFSYNEQFF. The CDR3 DNA sequence: TGTGCCAGTAGTATATCGGGGTTCTTCTCCTACAATGAGCAGTTCTTC.

V and J are TRBV6-4 and TRBJ2-7; 8 bases map to TRBD1. Germline-derived CDR1 and CDR2 are MRHNA and SNTAGT. This CDR3 contains 16 residues. Trimming removed 0 bases from V and 2 bases from J; junction bases left unmatched: 6. DNA of the CDR3: TGTGCCAGCAGTGACTCGTGGACAGGGATAACCTACGAGCAGTACTTC. This gives the protein CASSDSWTGITYEQYF.

The chain joins TRBV15 to TRBJ1-3, with D tentatively TRBD1 (5 bases). Between the trimmed V and J ends, which lost 1 base and 1 base, there was a span of 14 bases. CDR3 length: 17 amino acids. Germline V gene data show CDR1 as LNHNV and CDR2 as YYDKDF (reference sequence). The CDR3 reads CATSRAVGLSSGNTIYF. CDR3 nucleotide sequence: TGTGCCACCAGCAGAGCAGTGGGACTCTCATCTGGAAACACCATATATTTT.

In this sample, this clone turned up once. This chain joins TRBV7-2 and TRBJ1-1; D is undetermined. With 3 bases removed from V and 4 bases from J, the gap between germline ends came to 6 bases. The CDR3 length is 12 residues. Germline CDR1 SGHTA, CDR2 FQGNSA. CDR3 DNA: TGTGCCAGCAGCTTGTATCGCACTGAAGCTTTCTTT. This sequence encodes CASSLYRTEAFF.

The chain recombines TRBV13 with TRBJ1-5; 7 nucleotides match TRBD1. This CDR3 has 13 residues. Trimming took 4 bases from V and 6 from J; bases not matched to a gene: 3. Germline CDR1 PRHDT, CDR2 FYEKMQ (reference sequence). This chain's CDR3 is CASSSRGIQPQHF. CDR3 nucleotides: TGTGCCAGCAGCTCCAGGGGGATTCAGCCCCAGCATTTT.

This CDR3 reads CASSYPYGTGVYEQYF. CDR3 coding DNA: TGTGCCAGCAGTTATCCGTACGGGACAGGGGTCTACGAGCAGTACTTC. The rearrangement uses TRBV6-2 or TRBV6-3 and TRBJ2-7, with 10 bases that match TRBD1. Trimming cost V 3 bases and J 3 bases; bases outside gene matches: 8. The V gene's germline CDR1 is MNHEY and CDR2 SVGEGT. This CDR3 region has 16 residues.

The chain employs TRBV2 and TRBJ1-2, with no clear D. The CDR3 is made up of 11 amino acids. V was cut by 6 bases and J by 8 bases, with 10 bases left in between. Germline CDR1 reads SNHLY; CDR2 reads FYNNEI. The CDR3 DNA reads as TGTGCCAGCAGGAGCGCGAAGGGCTACACCTTC. This encodes CASRSAKGYTF.

This clone was detected only a few times. This chain links TRBV19 with TRBJ2-7, with 10 bases lining up with TRBD1. The germline V gene encodes CDR1 LNHDA and CDR2 SQIVND (reference sequence). V gave up 7 bases and J gave up 2 bases; unmatched junction bases: 8. The CDR3 is 15 residues long. This chain's CDR3 is CASTPTGTGAYEQYF. CDR3 DNA sequence: TGTGCCAGTACACCCACCGGGACAGGGGCCTACGAGCAGTACTTC.

This chain connects TRBV5-6 to TRBJ1-3; TRBD1 agrees at 9 bases. Per the germline V gene, CDR1 is SGHDT and CDR2 is YYEEEE. Trimming cost V 3 bases and J 4 bases; bases outside gene matches: 5. The CDR3 extends over 15 amino acids. The CDR3 is CASSSPGQGGNTIYF. In nucleotides, the CDR3 is TGTGCCAGCAGCTCCCCGGGACAGGGAGGAAACACCATATATTTT.

This chain uses TRBV7-2 with TRBJ1-2; D might be TRBD1 (5 bases). The germline V gene encodes CDR1 SGHTA and CDR2 FQGNSA. This CDR3 has 15 amino acids. V shed 5 bases and J shed 1 base, with 14 bases lying between them. This chain's CDR3 is CASSPRGGDNYGYTF. The DNA for the CDR3 is TGTGCCAGCAGCCCCCGGGGGGGGGATAACTATGGCTACACCTTC.

The chain carries TRBV20-1 and TRBJ1-2; D remains unclear. This CDR3 region has 12 residues. Trimming removed 4 bases at V and 2 bases at J, with 8 bases between. Germline CDR1 is DFQATT and CDR2 is SNEGSKA (reference sequence). The CDR3 nucleotides are TGCAGTGCTATTGACTCCAACTATGGCTACACCTTC. Translating it yields CSAIDSNYGYTF.

This chain uses TRBV29-1 with TRBJ2-7; 7 bases match TRBD2. Germline-derived CDR1 and CDR2 are SQVTM and ANQGSEA. V was pared by 1 base and J by 3 bases, with 6 bases of the junction left unmatched. The CDR3 contains 14 residues. The CDR3 here is CSVEGGGSVYEQYF. The CDR3 DNA is TGCAGCGTTGAAGGCGGGGGTAGCGTCTACGAGCAGTACTTC.

This chain links TRBV3-1 (or the pseudogene TRBV3-2) with TRBJ1-1; D is ambiguous. The V and J ends lost 1 base and 8 bases respectively, with 5 bases between them. The CDR3 is 11 residues long. Germline loops: CDR1 LGHDT, CDR2 YNNKEL (reference sequence). The CDR3 reads CASSQGVEAFF. The CDR3 nucleotides are TGTGCCAGCAGCCAAGGAGTCGAAGCTTTCTTT.

The chain is built from TRBV11-2 and TRBJ1-1, with D perhaps matching TRBD1 (6 bases). V dropped 2 bases and J dropped 2 bases, with 18 bases sitting between them. CDR3 length equals 17 residues. Looked up from germline, CDR1 is SGHAT and CDR2 is FQNNGV. The CDR3 bases are TGTGCCAGCAGCTTAAAGCCCCGGACAGAATTTAACACTGAAGCTTTCTTT. It codes for CASSLKPRTEFNTEAFF.

The CDR3 bases are TGTGCCAGTAGTATGACAGTTTCGAACACTGAAGCTTTCTTT. Its translation is CASSMTVSNTEAFF. This chain connects TRBV19 to TRBJ1-1, with a weak D call TRBD1 (5 bases). The CDR3 sequence is 14 residues long. Trimming stripped 3 bases from V and 1 base from J, with 9 bases between. The germline V gene encodes CDR1 LNHDA and CDR2 SQIVND (reference sequence).

This clone appeared once. The rearrangement uses TRBV5-4 and TRBJ2-2; D not resolved. The CDR3 spans 14 residues. V shed 4 bases and J shed 4 bases, with 11 bases lying between them. Germline CDR1 SGHNT, CDR2 YYREEE (reference sequence). In nucleotides, the CDR3 is TGTGCCAGCAGCCCCTCTTCGTCCACCGGGGAGCTGTTTTTT. Encoded protein: CASSPSSSTGELFF.

The V call is TRBV7-2, the J call TRBJ1-2; no clear D gene. The V gene lost 3 bases and the J gene lost 4 bases, with 9 bases spanning the gap. This CDR3 is built from 13 residues. The germline V gene encodes CDR1 SGHTA and CDR2 FQGNSA. The CDR3 DNA sequence: TGTGCCAGCAGCTTTCTGTCCGTCTATGGCTACACCTTC. Its protein is CASSFLSVYGYTF.